The table lists the clone carrying this T cell receptor (beta chain) with a few counts. The antigen remains unidentified. V was clipped by 0 bases and J by 5 bases; unmatched bases: 4. The V gene's germline CDR1 is ENHRY and CDR2 SYGVKD. This CDR3 contains 14 residues. The data belong to a study of beta chain features in type 1 diabetes. Overall study context: Patients did not differ from healthy donors in age, gender or cell yield.

Via the markers CD45RO/CCR7/CD25/CD127/CD95/CD27, stem cell-like memory, regulatory, central memory and naive CD4+ cells were sorted. TCRB transcripts that were expressed got sequenced, as all of the isolated RNA had been reverse transcribed. The read count averaged about 3.3 million across naive, central memory and regulatory T cell samples. TCRdb's table, derived via immunoSEQ multiplex PCR, lists solely in-frame clones and lacks some. The sample yields hundreds of thousands of clones, 13% seen once. General study findings and limits: Moderately but significantly shorter TCRB CDR3s were found in Type 1 diabetes patients in all four CD4+ subsets. The naive, central memory and Treg TCRB repertoires showed an apparent similarity that was greater among patients than among healthy donors.

The sequence came from a man younger than 35 with type 1 diabetes. Sequences were obtained from naive CD4+ T cells from blood. The V gene is TRBV10-3, the J gene TRBJ2-7; 7 nucleotides match TRBD1. Here the CDR3 reads CAISESRQGNEQYF. The CDR3 bases are TGTGCCATCAGTGAGTCGAGACAGGGAAACGAGCAGTACTTC.